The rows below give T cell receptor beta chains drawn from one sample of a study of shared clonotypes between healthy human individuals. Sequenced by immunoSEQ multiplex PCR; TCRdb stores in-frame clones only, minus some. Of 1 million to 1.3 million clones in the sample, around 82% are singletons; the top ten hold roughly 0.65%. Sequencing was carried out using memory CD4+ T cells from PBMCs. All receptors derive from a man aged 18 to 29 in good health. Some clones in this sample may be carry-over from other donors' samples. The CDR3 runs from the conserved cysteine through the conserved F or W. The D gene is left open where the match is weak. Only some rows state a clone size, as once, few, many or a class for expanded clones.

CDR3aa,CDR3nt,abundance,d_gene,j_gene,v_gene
CASSRDTSEAFF,TGTGCCAGCAGTAGGGACACCTCTGAAGCTTTCTTT,.,.,TRBJ1-1,TRBV2
CAWREQVNTEAFF,TGTGCCTGGAGGGAACAAGTAAACACTGAAGCTTTCTTT,.,.,TRBJ1-1,TRBV30
CASSLGAGQSSYEQYF,TGTGCCAGCAGCTTGGGGGCAGGCCAGAGCTCCTACGAGCAGTACTTC,.,.,TRBJ2-7,TRBV5-4
CASSQDYVTGANVLTF,TGTGCCAGCAGCCAAGATTATGTCACTGGGGCCAACGTCCTGACTTTC,.,.,TRBJ2-6,TRBV4-2
CASSFPGQGLDTQYF,TGTGCCAGCAGCTTCCCCGGACAGGGATTGGATACGCAGTATTTT,.,TRBD1,TRBJ2-3,TRBV28
CASSPPNGGGSPDTQYF,TGTGCCAGCTCACCGCCCAACGGGGGGGGGAGCCCAGATACGCAGTATTTT,once,TRBD2,TRBJ2-3,TRBV18
CASSYTEGWSRVGAFF,TGTGCCAGCAGTTACACCGAAGGGTGGTCAAGAGTCGGAGCTTTCTTT,.,.,TRBJ1-1,TRBV6-5
CASRHTQEYNEQFF,TGTGCCAGCAGACACACACAAGAGTACAATGAGCAGTTCTTC,.,.,TRBJ2-1,TRBV6-5
CAISGRASAQGGEQYF,TGTGCCATCAGTGGTCGGGCTAGCGCCCAGGGTGGCGAGCAGTACTTC,.,.,TRBJ2-7,TRBV10-3
CASSLSQGPNEKLFF,TGTGCCAGCAGCTTATCACAGGGACCTAATGAAAAACTGTTTTTT,few,.,TRBJ1-4,TRBV7-9
CASSWGVNTEAFF,TGTGCCAGCAGCTGGGGTGTGAACACTGAAGCTTTCTTT,few,.,TRBJ1-1,TRBV11-3
CAWNPGVHEQFF,TGTGCCTGGAATCCGGGGGTCCATGAGCAGTTCTTC,.,.,TRBJ2-1,TRBV30
CASSPSFGGGEQFF,TGTGCCAGCAGTCCCAGTTTTGGGGGAGGGGAGCAGTTCTTC,.,TRBD2,TRBJ2-1,TRBV28
CASSLVGENTEAFF,TGCGCCAGCAGCTTGGTTGGGGAGAACACTGAAGCTTTCTTT,many,.,TRBJ1-1,TRBV5-1
CASSRPAAATDTQYF,TGTGCCAGCAGCCGGCCGGCGGCGGCAACAGATACGCAGTATTTT,many,.,TRBJ2-3,TRBV28
CASSPGRWNTEAFF,TGTGCCAGTAGCCCGGGACGATGGAACACTGAAGCTTTCTTT,.,.,TRBJ1-1,TRBV19
CASSNRDSTDTQYF,TGTGCCAGCAGCAACAGGGATTCCACAGATACGCAGTATTTT,.,.,TRBJ2-3,TRBV5-4
CASSLADTNSYEQYF,TGTGCCAGCAGCTTAGCGGACACGAACTCCTACGAGCAGTACTTC,.,.,TRBJ2-7,TRBV7-8
CASRPGGFVGGYGYTF,TGTGCCAGCAGACCCGGCGGCTTTGTGGGGGGCTATGGCTACACCTTC,.,.,TRBJ1-2,TRBV11-1
CASSVMSVDQPQHF,TGTGCCAGCTCAGTGATGTCTGTCGATCAGCCCCAGCATTTT,few,.,TRBJ1-5,TRBV18